This TCR beta chain derives from a study of identical twins. TCRdb reprocessed the 5' RACE reads with MiXCR, giving one entry per CDR3 protein. The data hold 420,000 or so distinct CDR3 sequences, with roughly 18% observed a single time. The study's findings and limits: Diverse VJ usage suggested most zero-insertion clonotypes were not invariant T cells. Conclusions leaned on cross-sectional statistical analysis and did not track the same donors over time.

This clonotype has more than one count but fewer than ten. Its antigen is undetermined. V gave up 5 bases and J gave up 0 bases, with 27 bases separating them. This CDR3 region has 19 residues. Germline-derived CDR1 and CDR2 are SGHRS and YFSETQ. The clonotype originates from a man aged 50-59 years in good health. Input material: naive T cells sorted from blood. The chain joins TRBV5-1 to TRBJ2-7, with a tentative D call TRBD2 (5 bases). CDR3 loop: CASRQDLYPIRRSSYEQYF. DNA for the CDR3: TGCGCCAGCAGGCAAGACCTCTACCCGATCAGGAGGAGCTCCTACGAGCAGTACTTC. The variable domain in full, with the rest retrieved from reference TRBV5-1 and TRBJ2-7, is KAGVTQTPRYLIKTRGQQVTLSCSPISGHRSVSWYQQTPGQGLQFLFEYFSETQRNKGNFPGRFSGRQFSNSRSEMNVSTLELGDSALYLCASRQDLYPIRRSSYEQYFGPGTRLTVT.